At least ten counts were recorded for the clone carrying this T cell receptor (beta chain). Antigen: not known. V lost 6 bases to trimming and J lost 2 bases; unmatched junction nucleotides: 7. CDR1 and CDR2 (germline): SGHAT, FQNNGV. The CDR3 sequence is 16 residues long. The entry originates in a study of T cell repertoires in cytomegalovirus infection. Whole-study context: Indications of both CMV infection and matching HLA type were provided by public TCR beta signatures. Study-wide points: In two of eight donors, the top clonotype was HLA-C-restricted CMV-specific. Cumulative frequency of public TCR beta families picked out carriers of CMV plus the relevant HLA.

TCRdb called the reads again in MiXCR, with one record for every CDR3 protein. The sample contains about 200,000 distinct CDR3 sequences, nearly 9.5% of which appear only once. The sample was PBMCs. The chain combines TRBV11-2 with TRBJ2-3; 11 bases are shared with TRBD2. The clonotype comes from a human donor in good health (CMV status not recorded). Some clones in this sample may be carry-over from other donors' samples. The CDR3 reads CASRTTSGMTTDTQYF. The CDR3 bases are TGTGCCAGCAGAACGACTAGCGGGATGACCACAGATACGCAGTATTTT.